Reported below is one TCR beta chain. The data originate from a study of blood T cell repertoires in COVID-19. Study at large: Spain, Italy and the United States supplied samples that represented acute and convalescent COVID-19. T cells, B-cell-depleted T cells, or PBMCs supplied cDNA or gDNA.

This CDR3 is 17 amino acids long. CDR1 SGDLS and CDR2 YYNGEE come from the germline V gene. V lost 0 bases to trimming and J lost 2 bases, with 17 bases between them. Per the original methods: Using reference gene primer amplification, nucleated cell counts were estimated. Produced via immunoSEQ multiplex PCR; TCRdb's table is partial and in-frame only. That table is the source of V, J and clone size, and D and trimming were worked out from the DNA. Of about 130,000 clones in the sample, roughly 86% were seen once. What was sequenced was peripheral blood. The chain carries TRBV9 and TRBJ2-5; D perhaps matches TRBD2 (5 bases). The clonotype originates from a woman aged 45-60 years who had recovered from COVID-19. For the CDR3, the DNA is TGTGCCAGCAGCGTAGGTATCTCCAAGACTACACAAGAGACCCAGTACTTC. The encoded protein is CASSVGISKTTQETQYF.